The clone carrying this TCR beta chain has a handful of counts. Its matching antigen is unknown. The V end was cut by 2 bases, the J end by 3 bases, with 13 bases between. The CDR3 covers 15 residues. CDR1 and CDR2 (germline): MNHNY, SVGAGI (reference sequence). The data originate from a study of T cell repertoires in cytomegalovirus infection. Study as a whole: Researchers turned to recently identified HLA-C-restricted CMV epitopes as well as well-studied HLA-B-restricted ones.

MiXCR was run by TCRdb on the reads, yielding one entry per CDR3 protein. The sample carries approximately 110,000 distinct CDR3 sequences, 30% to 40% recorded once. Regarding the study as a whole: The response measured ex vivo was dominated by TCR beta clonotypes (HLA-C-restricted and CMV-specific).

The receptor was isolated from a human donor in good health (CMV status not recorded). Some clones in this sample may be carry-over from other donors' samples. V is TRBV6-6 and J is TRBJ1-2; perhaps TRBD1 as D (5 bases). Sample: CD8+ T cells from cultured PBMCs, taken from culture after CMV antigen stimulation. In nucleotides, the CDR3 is TGTGCCAGCAGTTACGTCTATGGGGGAGACTATGGCTACACCTTC. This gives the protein CASSYVYGGDYGYTF.